This T cell receptor beta chain emerged from a study of T cells in Graves' hyperthyroidism and ophthalmopathy. V gave up 6 bases and J gave up 3 bases, with 15 bases separating them. Germline CDR1 MDHEN, CDR2 SYDVKM. The CDR3 sequence is 14 residues long. Amplified TCR beta CDR3 regions derived from RNA transcripts. The primer set for the first-round RT-PCR of the TCR CDR3 was HTBI. TCRdb redid the calling of the multiplex PCR reads with MiXCR, one entry per CDR3 protein. The sample has roughly 350,000 distinct CDR3 sequences; approximately 14% are singletons. This clonotype was counted ten times or more.

The sequencing input was blood. This chain connects TRBV28 to TRBJ2-7; weak D call: TRBD2 (5 bases). The receptor comes from a woman aged 25 to 39 with Graves' hyperthyroidism. In nucleotides, the CDR3 is TGTGCCAGCAGACGGACCGGAGGTCTCTACGAGCAGTACTTC. It is translated as CASRRTGGLYEQYF. The entire variable domain, with the rest obtained from reference TRBV28 and TRBJ2-7, is as follows: DVKVTQSSRYLVKRTGEKVFLECVQDMDHENMFWYRQDPGLGLRLIYFSYDVKMKEKGDIPEGYSVSREKKERFSLILESASTNQTSMYLCASRRTGGLYEQYFGPGTRLTVT.